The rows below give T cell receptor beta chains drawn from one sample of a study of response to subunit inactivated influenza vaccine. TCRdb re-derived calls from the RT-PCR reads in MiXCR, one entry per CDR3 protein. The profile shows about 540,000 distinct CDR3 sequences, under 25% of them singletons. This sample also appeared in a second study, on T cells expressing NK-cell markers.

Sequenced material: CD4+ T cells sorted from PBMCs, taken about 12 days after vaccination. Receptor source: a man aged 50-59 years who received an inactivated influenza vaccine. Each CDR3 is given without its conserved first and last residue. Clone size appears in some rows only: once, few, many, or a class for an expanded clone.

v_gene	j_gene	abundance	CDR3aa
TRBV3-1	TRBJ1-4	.	ASSPGGTDLNEKLF
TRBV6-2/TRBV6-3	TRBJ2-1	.	ASFVDQSSYNEQF
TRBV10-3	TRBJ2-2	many	AIRPEGLKLTGELF
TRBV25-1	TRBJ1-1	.	ASSESRGTGTEAF
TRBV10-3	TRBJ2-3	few	AITSGGGDTQY
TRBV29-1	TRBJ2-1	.	SVRLYNEQF
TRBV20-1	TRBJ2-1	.	TGGVLGQFNEQF
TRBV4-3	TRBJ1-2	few	ASSLSRTATYGYT
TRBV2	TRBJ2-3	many	ARTRTSGGVVDTQY
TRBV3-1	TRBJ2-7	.	ASSHGQRLA
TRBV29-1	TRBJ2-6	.	SVGQSSGANVLT
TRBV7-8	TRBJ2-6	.	ASSDGLAVLT
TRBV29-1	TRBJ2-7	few	SVVEQGSSYEQY
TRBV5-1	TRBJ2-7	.	ASSSRTGATYEQY
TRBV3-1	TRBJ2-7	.	ASSQESQISYEQY
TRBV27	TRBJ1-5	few	ASSSGTGASNQPQH
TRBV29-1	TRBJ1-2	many	SVEVGPQAIGYT
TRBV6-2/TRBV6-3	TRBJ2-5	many	ASSYSTGPPQYSRETQY
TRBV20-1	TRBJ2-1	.	SAPVTGYNEQF
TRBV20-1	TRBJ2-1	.	SAPKGSSYNEQF
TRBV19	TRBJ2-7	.	ASKLGAGSHEQY
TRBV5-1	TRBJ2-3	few	ASTSWGASTDTQY
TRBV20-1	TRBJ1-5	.	SVPDTYSNQPQH
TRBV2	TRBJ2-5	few	ASSEVTGETQY